The rows below give T cell receptor beta chains drawn from one sample of a study of shared clonotypes between healthy human individuals. The repertoire was sequenced with immunoSEQ multiplex PCR; TCRdb's copy has only in-frame clones and lacks some. Of over 2 million clones listed, less than 95% are singletons. Sequencing used naive CD4+ T cells from PBMCs. These receptors were taken from a man between 18 and 29 years old in good health. Some clones in this sample may be carry-over from other donors' samples. Each CDR3 is given with its conserved first and last residue. A D gene is named only where the DNA matches it firmly. Clone size, where shown, is once, few, many, or a class for clones that have expanded.

TRBD2 TRBJ2-7 . TRBV28 TGTGCCAGCAGTCCGTCTCCGGGAGGCGGAATGACCTACGAGCAGTACTTC CASSPSPGGGMTYEQYF
. TRBJ1-2 . TRBV18 TGTGCCAGCTCACCACCGGTTTTAGGCCGGCCGTGGGGCTACACCTTC CASSPPVLGRPWGYTF
TRBD1 TRBJ2-7 . TRBV5-8 TGTGCCAGCAGCTTGGTTGGGACAGGGAGTGGCGAGCAGTACTTC CASSLVGTGSGEQYF
. TRBJ1-2 . TRBV14 TGTGCCAGCAGCCAACATGAAGGAAACACTAACTATGGCTACACCTTC CASSQHEGNTNYGYTF
. TRBJ2-3 once TRBV4-3 TGCGCCAGCAGCCAAGTGACATGGGCTCTGGGAGATACGCAGTATTTT CASSQVTWALGDTQYF
TRBD2 TRBJ2-7 . TRBV7-6 TGTGCCAGCAGAGCCGGGACTAGCGAGTACGAGCAGTACTTC CASRAGTSEYEQYF
TRBD1 TRBJ2-1 . TRBV9 TGTGCCAGCAGCGTAGGTGTAAGTCACAGGGGATTCGATGAGCAGTTCTTC CASSVGVSHRGFDEQFF
. TRBJ1-1 few TRBV5-4 TGTGCCAGCAGCTTCCCAGACTTCGGATCCGCTTTCTTT CASSFPDFGSAFF
. TRBJ1-1 . TRBV4-1 TGCGCCAGCAGCCAAGAGCCCAGGTGGGAGGCTGAAGCTTTCTTT CASSQEPRWEAEAFF
. TRBJ1-2 . TRBV28 TGTGCCAGCAGTTTAGACAGCTTGGGCTACACCTTC CASSLDSLGYTF
. TRBJ2-6 . TRBV18 TGTGCCAGCTCTCCCGGGCAGTACAACGTCCTGACTTTC CASSPGQYNVLTF
TRBD1 TRBJ2-5 . TRBV6-5 TGTGCCGCGACAGGGGACCGAGAGACCCAGTACTTC CAATGDRETQYF
. TRBJ1-2 . TRBV9 TGTGCCAGCAGCGTAGGTGAGGGGAACTATGGCTACACCTTC CASSVGEGNYGYTF
TRBD1 TRBJ2-2 . TRBV19 TGTGCCAGTAGTAACCAGGGACAGACGAACACCGGGGAGCTGTTTTTT CASSNQGQTNTGELFF
. TRBJ1-3 . TRBV7-9 TGTGCCAGCAACCGCTACGGAGCGGGAAACACCATATATTTT CASNRYGAGNTIYF
TRBD1 TRBJ1-2 few TRBV6-5 TGTGCCAGCAGCTGGACAGGGGATGGCTACACCTTC CASSWTGDGYTF
. TRBJ1-3 . TRBV19 TGTGCCAGTAGTATCTGGGCAGGTAACTCTGGAAACACCATATATTTT CASSIWAGNSGNTIYF
. TRBJ2-3 . TRBV25-1 TGTGCCAGCAGTGGGGCCTCAAATACGCAGTATTTT CASSGASNTQYF
TRBD1 TRBJ1-5 . TRBV28 TGTGCCAGCAGTGATCCGTTGACAGGGGTACGCAGCAATCAGCCCCAGCATTTT CASSDPLTGVRSNQPQHF
TRBD1 TRBJ1-5 . TRBV5-5 TGTGCCAGCAGCTTCACAGGGGGCGGCTATCAGCCCCAGCATTTT CASSFTGGGYQPQHF
. TRBJ1-5 . TRBV19 TGTGCCAGTAGTAGAACCGCCGGGACCGGCCAGCCCCAGCATTTT CASSRTAGTGQPQHF
. TRBJ2-1 . TRBV30 TGTGCCTGGAGTGTACGGGGGGCTGGTTTTTACAATGAGCAGTTCTTC CAWSVRGAGFYNEQFF
TRBD1 TRBJ2-6 . TRBV27 TGTGCCAGCAAGGCAGGGGGCCGTCGAGGGGCCAACGTCCTGACTTTC CASKAGGRRGANVLTF
. TRBJ2-3 . TRBV5-6 TGTGCCAGCAGCCCGTTAAGTGCAGATACGCAGTATTTT CASSPLSADTQYF
. TRBJ2-2 . TRBV5-1 TGCGCCAGCAGCTTGGGCAGGGAAGGCGCCGGGGAGCTGTTTTTT CASSLGREGAGELFF
. TRBJ2-1 . TRBV7-6 TGTGCCAGCAGCTTCATTTACAGGGGAGGGGAGCAGTTCTTC CASSFIYRGGEQFF
TRBD1 TRBJ1-2 . TRBV7-2 TGTGCCAGCCGCCCCCCGACAGGGGGCCGCTATGGCTACACCTTC CASRPPTGGRYGYTF
TRBD1 TRBJ1-2 . TRBV7-9 TGTGCCAGCAGCCCGGGACAGTCAGCTAACTATGGCTACACCTTC CASSPGQSANYGYTF
. TRBJ1-4 . TRBV5-1 TGCGCCAGCAGCTTGGGGACAGAGGCAACTAATGAAAAACTGTTTTTT CASSLGTEATNEKLFF
. TRBJ1-3 . TRBV18 TGTGCCAGCTCACCGGGAACTGGAAACACCATATATTTT CASSPGTGNTIYF
. TRBJ1-1 . TRBV7-6 TGTGCCAGCAGCTTAGAGACGACGATGAACACTGAAGCTTTCTTT CASSLETTMNTEAFF
. TRBJ2-5 . TRBV5-4 TGTGCCAGCAGCTCCGCGCGCACCAAACAAGAGACCCAGTACTTC CASSSARTKQETQYF
TRBD1 TRBJ1-1 . TRBV5-1 TGCGCCAGCAGCCGCGACAGGGTGCGGGGCACTGAAGCTTTCTTT CASSRDRVRGTEAFF
. TRBJ2-7 . TRBV5-1 TGCGCCAGCAGCTTCGCGGCCGGCACGACCTACGAGCAGTACTTC CASSFAAGTTYEQYF
TRBD1 TRBJ2-5 . TRBV7-8 TGTGCCAGCAGCCGAGACAGGGATGAGACCCAGTACTTC CASSRDRDETQYF
. TRBJ1-1 . TRBV6-5 TGTGCCAGCAGTTACATCAGCGGTCAGAGGACTGAAGCTTTCTTT CASSYISGQRTEAFF
TRBD1 TRBJ1-4 . TRBV5-1 TGCGCCAGCAGCTTGGACTATGGACAGGGGGTGGGTGAAAAACTGTTTTTT CASSLDYGQGVGEKLFF
. TRBJ2-3 . TRBV2 TGTGCCAGCAGTGAAGGCGGTACGCAGTATTTT CASSEGGTQYF
TRBD1 TRBJ2-5 . TRBV30 TGTGCCTGGAGTACAGGGGGAGAGACCCAGTACTTC CAWSTGGETQYF
TRBD1 TRBJ1-2 . TRBV9 TGTGCCAGCAGCGTAGGAGGGGGCTCCTATGGCTACACCTTC CASSVGGGSYGYTF
. TRBJ1-1 . TRBV7-8 TGTGCCAGCAGCTCCCGGACAGAGAACACTGAAGCTTTCTTT CASSSRTENTEAFF
. TRBJ2-4 once TRBV14 TGTGCCAGCAGCCGCCCGGATAACATTCAGTACTTC CASSRPDNIQYF